The 28 T cell receptor beta chains given below trace back to one sample, sequenced in a study of T cell responses to AZD1222 COVID-19 vaccine. This table comes from immunoSEQ multiplex PCR, and its TCRdb copy is limited to in-frame clones, with some not included. The data show 100,000 to 150,000 clones, roughly 90% seen once. Here the sequenced sample was peripheral blood, taken on day 0 of AZD1222 vaccination. The receptor source for this set is an adult in good health.

The chain is built from TRBV2 and TRBJ1-4, with a possible D match to TRBD1 (6 bases). V was clipped by 7 bases and J by 2 bases, with 11 bases between them. CDR3 length equals 14 residues. Germline V gene data show CDR1 as SNHLY and CDR2 as FYNNEI. CDR3 protein: CASTPDRTNEKLFF. The CDR3 region has the DNA TGTGCCAGCACACCCGACAGGACTAATGAAAAACTGTTTTTT.

This sequence joins TRBV12-2 and TRBJ2-5. TRBV12-2 is a recognized pseudogene. CDR3 length: 14 amino acids. CDR3 sequence reads: CASEDRGDGETQYF. As DNA, the CDR3 is TGTGCAAGTGAAGATAGGGGGGATGGAGAGACCCAGTACTTC.

About this clone itself: The junction differs from germline at one of its ends, possibly a read error. This chain uses TRBV3-1 (or the pseudogene TRBV3-2) with TRBJ1-1; D not resolved. This CDR3 has 11 amino acids. Germline-derived CDR1 and CDR2 are LGHDT and YNNKEL (reference sequence). Here the CDR3 DNA reads TGTGCCAGCAGCCAGAACAGTGAAGCTTTCTTT. Amino acid sequence: CASSQNSEAFF.

The chain joins TRBV6-6 to TRBJ2-7, with 9 bases fitting TRBD1. The CDR3 has 14 residues. Trimming cost V 7 bases and J 5 bases; bases outside gene matches: 9. Looked up from germline, CDR1 is MNHNY and CDR2 is SVGAGI (reference sequence). CDR3 in amino acids: CASTSWDRVDEQYF. The DNA for the CDR3 is TGTGCCAGCACCAGCTGGGACAGGGTGGACGAGCAGTACTTC.

This chain uses TRBV4-2 with TRBJ2-7, with 8 bases matching TRBD1. The junction had 9 bases not matched to a gene; V was cut back by 3 bases and J by 5 bases. Germline CDR1 is LGHNA and CDR2 is YNFKEQ. The CDR3 has 15 amino acids. CDR3 sequence (DNA): TGTGCCAGCAGCCAGCTCCAGGGGGCCGGGGACGAGCAGTACTTC. Its protein is CASSQLQGAGDEQYF.

The sample holds one count of this clone. J is TRBJ1-1 and V is TRBV11-2; tentatively, D is TRBD1 (5 bases). Germline loops: CDR1 SGHAT, CDR2 FQNNGV. The CDR3 length is 15 residues. Trimming removed 5 bases from V and 2 bases from J, with 15 bases in between. CDR3 coding DNA: TGTGCCAGCAGCCCGGGGCAGGGTGGTAACACTGAAGCTTTCTTT. Amino acid sequence: CASSPGQGGNTEAFF.

This sequence joins TRBV6-1 and TRBJ1-2; a weak D match, TRBD1 (6 bases). Trimming took off 3 bases at V and 4 bases at J, with 12 bases between the two ends. The CDR3 covers 14 residues. Germline V gene data show CDR1 as MNHNS and CDR2 as SASEGT. CDR3 DNA: TGTGCCAGCAGTGAGGACAGTGGTCCCTATGGCTACACCTTC. Its translation: CASSEDSGPYGYTF.

Regarding this clone: The sample carries other DNA sequences with the same CDR3. The chain is built from TRBV6-5 and TRBJ2-1; D gene ambiguous. Per the germline V gene, CDR1 is MNHEY and CDR2 is SVGAGI. Trimming stripped 9 bases from V and 4 bases from J, with 13 bases between. This CDR3 region has 13 residues. The CDR3 DNA reads TGTGCCAGTATTAGGACGGCGTACAATGAGCAGTTCTTC. This translates into CASIRTAYNEQFF.

This chain uses TRBV9 with TRBJ1-1, with D maybe TRBD1 (6 bases). Looked up from germline, CDR1 is SGDLS and CDR2 is YYNGEE. The CDR3 spans 13 residues. V was pared by 0 bases and J by 5 bases, with 8 bases between. The DNA for the CDR3 is TGTGCCAGCAGCGTAGACAGGGTTACTGAAGCTTTCTTT. It is translated as CASSVDRVTEAFF.

For the CDR3, the DNA is TGCGCCAGCAGCTTGGGATTACAGGGGTATAGCAATCAGCCCCAGCATTTT. Its protein is CASSLGLQGYSNQPQHF. This chain joins TRBV5-1 and TRBJ1-5, with 7 nucleotides matching TRBD1. From germline, CDR1 is SGHRS and CDR2 YFSETQ. This CDR3 is built from 17 residues. After removal of 0 bases from V and 0 bases from J, the junction contained 6 bases not matched to a gene.

The gene calls are TRBV11-2 and TRBJ1-2; TRBD1 matches 10 bases. The length of the CDR3 is 16 residues. Germline assignment: CDR1 SGHAT and CDR2 FQNNGV. With V trimmed by 5 bases and J by 7 bases, 13 bases remained unmatched. CDR3 sequence: CASSPRMDRGTGGYTF. CDR3 in DNA: TGTGCCAGCAGCCCCAGAATGGACAGGGGGACGGGTGGCTACACCTTC.

Written as DNA, the CDR3 is TGTGCCAGCAGCCCCGTCTCCCTCGCGGCGCAGTATTTT. Translated, it gives CASSPVSLAAQYF. The chain joins TRBV7-2 to TRBJ2-3; D unclear. With 5 bases removed from V and 10 bases from J, the gap between germline ends came to 16 bases. Germline loops: CDR1 SGHTA, CDR2 FQGNSA. The CDR3 loop spans 13 amino acids.

V and J are TRBV18 and TRBJ1-4; tentatively, D is TRBD1 (6 bases). The CDR3 is 17 amino acids. Per germline, CDR1 KGHSH and CDR2 LQKENI. Trimming pared 6 bases from V and 5 bases from J, leaving 22 bases between. CDR3 bases: TGTGCCAGCTCCCATAACATCAGGGGAAGATGGAATGAAAAACTGTTTTTT. Protein: CASSHNIRGRWNEKLFF.

This chain links TRBV18 with TRBJ1-5; 9 bases match TRBD1. The V gene's germline CDR1 is KGHSH and CDR2 LQKENI. The V segment lost 3 bases and the J segment 2 bases; nucleotides outside the gene matches: 5. This CDR3 contains 16 residues. The CDR3 DNA reads as TGTGCCAGCTCACCGGGACAGGGCAGGGGCAATCAGCCCCAGCATTTT. Encoded protein: CASSPGQGRGNQPQHF.

The rearrangement uses TRBV2 and TRBJ2-7, with 8 bases lining up with TRBD1. The CDR3 has 14 amino acids. V trimming: 4 bases; J trimming: 3 bases; junction bases outside the gene matches: 5. Germline CDR1 and CDR2: SNHLY and FYNNEI. CDR3 amino acids: CASSGQGANYEQYF. As DNA, the CDR3 is TGTGCCAGCAGTGGGCAGGGGGCGAACTACGAGCAGTACTTC.

This rearrangement joins TRBV11-3 to TRBJ2-5, with D perhaps matching TRBD2 (5 bases). V lost 5 bases and J lost 3, with 10 bases in between. Germline CDR1 SGHNT, CDR2 YENEEA. The CDR3 loop spans 13 amino acids. CDR3 nucleotides: TGTGCCAGCAGCAAGGACGGGAAAGAGACCCAGTACTTC. Its protein product is CASSKDGKETQYF.

V gene TRBV5-1 combines with J gene TRBJ2-7; D is possibly TRBD2 (6 bases). The CDR3 is 15 residues long. Trimming stripped 4 bases from V and 0 bases from J, with 14 bases between. Germline-derived CDR1 and CDR2 are SGHRS and YFSETQ. CDR3 region: CASSAKLGSSYEQYF. As DNA, the CDR3 is TGCGCCAGCAGCGCCAAACTCGGGAGCTCCTACGAGCAGTACTTC.

The gene calls are TRBV6-5 and TRBJ1-1; 7 bases map to TRBD1. The V and J ends lost 3 bases and 1 base, in that order; junction bases with no gene match: 5. The CDR3 runs to 15 residues. Germline V CDR1 and CDR2: MNHEY, SVGAGI. The CDR3 loop reads CASSYYRGGNTEAFF. CDR3 DNA sequence: TGTGCCAGCAGTTATTACAGGGGCGGGAACACTGAAGCTTTCTTT.

The V call is TRBV4-1, the J call TRBJ1-2; a weak D match, TRBD1 (6 bases). Trimming left V 0 bases short and J 5 bases short, with 16 bases between. CDR1 and CDR2 from the germline V gene are MGHRA and YSYEKL. The CDR3 extends over 16 amino acids. The DNA of the CDR3 is TGCGCCAGCAGCCAAGATTGGCCAGGGGATCCGTATGGCTACACCTTC. Amino acids: CASSQDWPGDPYGYTF.

The chain couples TRBV6-5 to TRBJ1-2, with D possibly being TRBD1 (6 bases). Between the trimmed V and J ends, which lost 6 bases and 2 bases, there was a span of 10 bases. The germline gives CDR1 MNHEY, CDR2 SVGAGI. CDR3 length equals 13 residues. As DNA, the CDR3 is TGTGCCAGCAGCCTCGGACAGAACTATGGCTACACCTTC. This encodes CASSLGQNYGYTF.

J is TRBJ1-6 and V is TRBV30; 8 bases line up with TRBD1. V lost 5 bases and J lost 6; bases outside the gene matches: 3. Per germline, CDR1 GTSNPN and CDR2 SVGIG (reference sequence). This CDR3 is built from 13 residues. The CDR3, as DNA: TGTGCCTGGGGCAGGGGGCTTAATTCACCCCTCCACTTT. Translating gives CAWGRGLNSPLHF. The full variable domain, rest sourced from reference TRBV30 and TRBJ1-6, is SQTIHQWPATLVQPVGSPLSLECTVEGTSNPNLYWYRQAAGRGLQLLFYSVGIGQISSEVPQNLSASRPQDRQFILSSKKLLLSDSGFYLCAWGRGLNSPLHFGNGTRLTVT.

Judged by abundance, this clone is medium-sized (0.01 to 0.1%). The chain combines TRBV2 with TRBJ1-3; no definite D call. The V end lost 6 bases, the J end lost 2 bases, and 5 bases lay between the germline ends. CDR1 and CDR2 from the germline V gene are SNHLY and FYNNEI. This CDR3 region has 12 residues. The CDR3 loop is CASRSPGNTIYF. The CDR3 bases are TGTGCCAGCAGGTCTCCTGGAAACACCATATATTTT. The full variable domain, completed using reference TRBV2 and TRBJ1-3, is EPEVTQTPSHQVTQMGQEVILRCVPISNHLYFYWYRQILGQKVEFLVSFYNNEISEKSEIFDDQFSVERPDGSNFTLKIRSTKLEDSAMYFCASRSPGNTIYFGEGSWLTVV.

This clone was found a few times. The chain joins TRBV5-1 to TRBJ2-2, with D possibly matching TRBD2 (6 bases). Trimming cost V 5 bases and J 2 bases, with 16 bases left between them. The CDR3 is made up of 16 amino acids. CDR1 is SGHRS and CDR2 is YFSETQ in the germline V gene. CDR3 bases: TGCGCCAGCAGACGTGGGGGGAGCGGAAACACCGGGGAGCTGTTTTTT. Residues: CASRRGGSGNTGELFF. Using reference TRBV5-1 and TRBJ2-2 for the parts outside the CDR3, the full variable domain is KAGVTQTPRYLIKTRGQQVTLSCSPISGHRSVSWYQQTPGQGLQFLFEYFSETQRNKGNFPGRFSGRQFSNSRSEMNVSTLELGDSALYLCASRRGGSGNTGELFFGEGSRLTVL.

V usage is TRBV21-1 and J usage is TRBJ2-7; the table assigns TRBD1, which was not confirmed against the DNA. TRBV21-1 is listed as a pseudogene. The CDR3 is made up of 14 amino acids. For the CDR3, the DNA is TGTGCCAGCAGCACCCCAAAACCCCAGGCGGAGCAGTACTTC. It translates to CASSTPKPQAEQYF.

The V gene is TRBV5-1, the J gene TRBJ2-1, with D maybe TRBD1 (5 bases). Germline V CDR1 and CDR2: SGHRS, YFSETQ. There are 15 residues in the CDR3. V was pared by 5 bases and J by 0 bases, with 12 bases between. CDR3 loop: CASSRQFSSYNEQFF. CDR3 nucleotides: TGCGCCAGCAGTAGACAGTTCAGCTCCTACAATGAGCAGTTCTTC.

This sequence joins TRBV24-1 and TRBJ2-5; 7 bases fit TRBD2. There are 15 residues in the CDR3. CDR1 KGHDR and CDR2 SFDVKD come from the germline V gene. Losses at the gene ends were 5 bases for V and 5 bases for J; bases not matched to a gene: 10. For the CDR3, the DNA is TGTGCCACCAGTGGTCTCGCGGGAGTGGATGAGACCCAGTACTTC. As protein: CATSGLAGVDETQYF.

The chain has TRBV7-2 and TRBJ1-3; D gene uncertain. CDR1 is SGHTA and CDR2 is FQGNSA in the germline V gene. Between the trimmed V and J ends, which lost 4 bases and 2 bases, there was a span of 6 bases. This CDR3 region has 13 residues. The CDR3 bases are TGTGCCAGCAGCTCCTTCACTGGAAACACCATATATTTT. Translation: CASSSFTGNTIYF.

This clone was detected only a few times. For the CDR3, the DNA is TGTGCCAGCAGTGAACTAGCGGGAAGCACAGATACGCAGTATTTT. Its protein is CASSELAGSTDTQYF. V usage is TRBV6-1 and J usage is TRBJ2-3; 9 bases line up with TRBD2. V lost 2 bases and J lost 0; bases outside the gene matches: 0. Per the germline V gene, CDR1 is MNHNS and CDR2 is SASEGT. The CDR3 has 15 residues.